Presented here are 13 T cell receptor beta chains from one specimen sequenced in a study of T cells after yellow fever vaccination. TCRdb re-analysed the 5' RACE reads in MiXCR, keeping a single row per CDR3 protein. The table shows roughly 70,000 distinct CDR3 sequences, with approximately 8% occurring only once. The sequenced sample was CD8+ T cells sorted from PBMCs, obtained on the day of the yellow fever booster vaccination. The receptors here all came from a man between 25 and 39 years old who received the YFV17D yellow fever vaccine.

The chain combines TRBV6-6 with TRBJ1-5, with D tentatively TRBD1 (5 bases). Trimming removed 2 bases from V and 4 bases from J, with 6 bases in between. The CDR3 loop spans 13 amino acids. Germline-derived CDR1 and CDR2 are MNHNY and SVGAGI (reference sequence). This CDR3 is CASSYGGNQPQHF. The CDR3, as DNA: TGTGCCAGCAGTTACGGGGGAAATCAGCCCCAGCATTTT.

V usage is TRBV6-5 and J usage is TRBJ2-5; 11 nucleotides agree with TRBD1. This CDR3 has 16 residues. Germline V gives CDR1 MNHEY, CDR2 SVGAGI. V gave up 2 bases and J gave up 5 bases; unmatched junction bases: 7. CDR3 DNA sequence: TGTGCCAGCAGTTACCCTAGGACAGGGGGCCTGGAGACCCAGTACTTC. Its translation: CASSYPRTGGLETQYF.

Many counts were recorded for this clonotype. The chain couples TRBV15 to TRBJ2-1, with D unresolved. Germline CDR1 and CDR2: LNHNV and YYDKDF (reference sequence). Trimming stripped 0 bases from V and 5 bases from J, with 2 bases between. The CDR3 sequence is 12 residues long. CDR3 in DNA: TGTGCCACCAGCAGAGATGACAATGAGCAGTTCTTC. Translated, it gives CATSRDDNEQFF.

This clonotype was counted ten times or more. J is TRBJ2-2 and V is TRBV29-1; D might be TRBD2 (5 bases). Germline V gene data show CDR1 as SQVTM and CDR2 as ANQGSEA. V was clipped by 7 bases and J by 4 bases, with 22 bases between them. There are 16 residues in the CDR3. CDR3 sequence: CSASGSPHSGTGELFF. The CDR3 region has the DNA TGCAGCGCCTCGGGGAGCCCCCACAGTGGCACCGGGGAGCTGTTTTTT.

This clonotype was seen more than once but under ten times. This chain joins TRBV6-5 and TRBJ2-1, with no clear D. The V end was cut by 2 bases, the J end by 3 bases, with 8 bases between. The germline gives CDR1 MNHEY, CDR2 SVGAGI. The CDR3 covers 14 residues. The CDR3 sequence is CASSYTPSYNEQFF. In nucleotides, the CDR3 is TGTGCCAGCAGTTACACTCCCAGCTACAATGAGCAGTTCTTC.

On this clonotype itself: This clone may be a read error of a much larger clone one base away. The chain recombines TRBV11-2 with TRBJ2-5, with D tentatively TRBD2 (6 bases). CDR3 size: 15 residues. Per germline, CDR1 SGHAT and CDR2 FQNNGV. CDR3 DNA: TGTGCCAGCAGCTTACTAGAGGGAGGAGAAGAGACCAAGTACTTC. This encodes CASSLLEGGEETKYF.

A few counts support this clonotype. V is TRBV20-1 and J is TRBJ2-5, with D tentatively TRBD2 (5 bases). The CDR3 runs to 13 residues. Looked up from germline, CDR1 is DFQATT and CDR2 is SNEGSKA (reference sequence). V was pared by 3 bases and J by 5 bases, with 13 bases between. The CDR3 reads CSASPAGEETQYF. The DNA of the CDR3 is TGCAGTGCTAGCCCGGCCGGGGAGGAGACCCAGTACTTC.

This clonotype has more than one count but fewer than ten. The CDR3 DNA follows: TGCCACCTGCCGGGACAGGGAACCTACGAGCAGTACTTC. Translation gives CHLPGQGTYEQYF. The chain recombines TRBV21-1 with TRBJ2-7; the table's D call, TRBD1, was not checked against the DNA. TRBV21-1 is flagged as a pseudogene. The CDR3 spans 13 residues.

The chain is built from TRBV6-2 or TRBV6-3 and TRBJ2-1; D remains unclear. Germline CDR1 and CDR2: MNHEY and SVGEGT. The V end lost 0 bases, the J end lost 4 bases, and 13 bases lay between the germline ends. CDR3 length equals 16 residues. The CDR3 nucleotides are TGTGCCAGCAGTTACTCGGTCCAAGTCCCATACAATGAGCAGTTCTTC. Protein: CASSYSVQVPYNEQFF.

The table lists this clonotype with a few counts. This chain uses TRBV23-1 with TRBJ2-3; tentative D call: TRBD1 (5 bases). TRBV23-1 is recorded as an ORF, its role being uncertain. V lost 2 bases, J lost 1 base, and 22 bases lay in between. There are 19 residues in the CDR3. CDR3 protein: CASSQRELSRGLGTDTQYF. In DNA, the CDR3 is TGCGCCAGCAGTCAACGAGAATTGAGTAGGGGTCTTGGCACAGATACGCAGTATTTT.

The chain combines TRBV7-8 with TRBJ2-5, with 16 bases aligning to TRBD2. The CDR3 runs to 20 residues. V was clipped by 5 bases and J by 3 bases; unmatched bases: 15. In germline, CDR1 is SGHVS, CDR2 FQNEAQ. The CDR3 sequence is CASSLPGEGTSGRAEETQYF. The CDR3 region has the DNA TGTGCCAGCAGCCTCCCAGGGGAGGGGACTAGCGGGAGGGCCGAAGAGACCCAGTACTTC.

In this sample, this clonotype turned up a few times. The chain has TRBV20-1 and TRBJ2-2; 12 nucleotides align to TRBD1. Germline V gene data show CDR1 as DFQATT and CDR2 as SNEGSKA (reference sequence). Unmatched junction bases numbered 8, after V lost 5 bases and J lost 7 bases. This CDR3 region has 15 residues. The chain's CDR3 is CSAQGTGGFGGELFF. The CDR3 region has the DNA TGCAGTGCTCAAGGGACAGGGGGCTTCGGCGGGGAGCTGTTTTTT.

The chain carries TRBV20-1 and TRBJ2-1, with D perhaps TRBD1 (5 bases). Trimming left V 6 bases short and J 5 bases short, with 32 bases between. Germline loops: CDR1 DFQATT, CDR2 SNEGSKA (reference sequence). The CDR3 contains 19 residues. CDR3 DNA sequence: TGCAGTGCCCCGTCGCGTGGTCAGCGACCAAGGGGTGCCAACAATGAGCAGTTCTTC. This translates into CSAPSRGQRPRGANNEQFF.